The 19 T cell receptor beta chains below come from one sample, sequenced in a study of identical twins. MiXCR, run by TCRdb on the 5' RACE reads, gives a single entry per CDR3 protein. The sample lists a few hundred thousand distinct CDR3 sequences; approximately 15% were seen once. The same data also contributed to another study, on yellow fever vaccine responses in identical twins.

What was sequenced was CD4+ T cells sorted from blood. The origin of the receptors is a young woman in good health.

This chain connects TRBV5-6 to TRBJ2-1; D unresolved. The germline V gene has CDR1 SGHDT and CDR2 YYEEEE. This CDR3 comprises 15 residues. The V end lost 0 bases, the J end lost 7 bases, and 14 bases lay between the germline ends. CDR3 sequence: CASSLGLTSWNEQFF. Here the CDR3 DNA reads TGTGCCAGCAGCTTGGGGCTGACCTCGTGGAATGAGCAGTTCTTC.

This clonotype was found many times. The rearrangement joins TRBV7-9 to TRBJ2-3; D might be TRBD1 (6 bases). Germline V gives CDR1 SEHNR, CDR2 FQNEAQ (reference sequence). V was cut by 3 bases and J by 3 bases, with 13 bases left in between. The CDR3 is 15 amino acids. The CDR3 region is CASSFLDSRTDTQYF. The CDR3 DNA follows: TGTGCCAGCAGCTTCCTGGACAGTAGAACAGATACGCAGTATTTT.

This clonotype was counted only a few times. This chain uses TRBV19 with TRBJ2-1; 8 bases align to TRBD1. The CDR3 sequence is 13 residues long. Per the germline V gene, CDR1 is LNHDA and CDR2 is SQIVND (reference sequence). The V and J ends lost 7 bases and 6 bases, in that order; junction bases with no gene match: 5. CDR3 sequence reads: CASTRTGFNEQFF. In nucleotides, the CDR3 is TGTGCCAGTACCAGGACAGGGTTCAATGAGCAGTTCTTC.

This clonotype was seen more than once but under ten times. V gene TRBV5-1 combines with J gene TRBJ2-1; 9 positions match TRBD1. Germline assignment: CDR1 SGHRS and CDR2 YFSETQ. The length of the CDR3 is 16 residues. With V trimmed by 0 bases and J by 2 bases, 3 bases remained unmatched. Written as DNA, the CDR3 is TGCGCCAGCAGCTTGGCGAGGACAGGGGCCTACAATGAGCAGTTCTTC. Protein sequence: CASSLARTGAYNEQFF.

This rearrangement joins TRBV14 to TRBJ2-1; a possible D gene is TRBD1 (5 bases). Trimming left V 1 base short and J 5 bases short, with 6 bases between. CDR1 and CDR2 from the germline V gene are SGHDN and FVKESK. This CDR3 region has 13 residues. CDR3 region: CASSQVRDNEQFF. The CDR3 DNA reads as TGTGCCAGCAGCCAAGTCAGGGACAATGAGCAGTTCTTC.

The chain carries TRBV30 and TRBJ2-1; TRBD1 is a possible D gene (5 bases). The CDR3 has 13 residues. Trimming took 0 bases from V and 7 from J, leaving 10 bases between them. CDR1 is GTSNPN, CDR2 SVGIG, per germline (reference sequence). CDR3: CAWSVQVTNEQFF. The CDR3 DNA is TGTGCCTGGAGTGTACAGGTGACGAATGAGCAGTTCTTC.

This clonotype was detected only a few times. The J gene is TRBJ2-1, the V gene TRBV24-1; D may match TRBD1 or TRBD2 (5 bases each). The germline gives CDR1 KGHDR, CDR2 SFDVKD. The CDR3 contains 15 residues. V shed 1 base and J shed 9 bases, with 15 bases lying between them. The CDR3 nucleotides are TGTGCCACCAGTGATTTCCGAACAAAGGGGACTGAGCAGTTCTTC. This translates into CATSDFRTKGTEQFF.

The chain has TRBV7-6 and TRBJ1-1; D is unresolved. Germline-derived CDR1 and CDR2 are SGHVS and FNYEAQ. The V end was cut by 5 bases, the J end by 7 bases, with 11 bases between. This CDR3 region has 12 residues. The CDR3 sequence is CASSALGGEAFF. Written as DNA, the CDR3 is TGTGCCAGCAGCGCCCTGGGTGGTGAAGCTTTCTTT. Filled out from reference TRBV7-6 and TRBJ1-1, the complete variable domain reads GAGVSQSPRYKVTKRGQDVALRCDPISGHVSLYWYRQALGQGPEFLTYFNYEAQQDKSGLPNDRFSAERPEGSISTLTIQRTEQRDSAMYRCASSALGGEAFFGQGTRLTVV.

This chain joins TRBV5-1 and TRBJ2-7; TRBD2 aligns across 9 bases. The CDR3 runs to 15 residues. From germline, CDR1 is SGHRS and CDR2 YFSETQ. The ends lost 4 bases at V and 5 bases at J; junction bases unmatched: 10. The CDR3 loop reads CASSQTGTSINEQYF. The CDR3 DNA reads TGCGCCAGCAGCCAAACCGGGACTAGCATCAACGAGCAGTACTTC.

This clonotype was seen repeatedly, ten times or more. V usage is TRBV7-8 and J usage is TRBJ2-3; 10 bases are a match to TRBD2. This CDR3 comprises 15 residues. Per the germline V gene, CDR1 is SGHVS and CDR2 is FQNEAQ. J gave up 5 bases and V 4 bases, and 6 bases lay outside the gene matches. CDR3 bases: TGTGCCAGCAGCTCGACTAGCGGGCGGGAAGATACGCAGTATTTT. This codes for CASSSTSGREDTQYF.

This clonotype has a count of ten or more. V and J are TRBV5-1 and TRBJ2-3; D is perhaps TRBD1 or TRBD2 (5 bases each). Germline values: CDR1 SGHRS, CDR2 YFSETQ. The CDR3 has 15 residues. Between the trimmed V and J ends, which lost 3 bases and 0 bases, there was a span of 11 bases. In nucleotides, the CDR3 is TGCGCCAGCAGCTCCCTCGGGGCCAGCACAGATACGCAGTATTTT. This sequence encodes CASSSLGASTDTQYF.

This clonotype was counted a few times. The V call is TRBV4-3, the J call TRBJ2-1; no definite D call. V dropped 6 bases and J dropped 2 bases, with 14 bases sitting between them. The germline CDR1 and CDR2 sequences are LGHNA and YSLEER. This CDR3 contains 15 residues. In DNA, the CDR3 is TGCGCCAGCAGAGCAGTCCGGGCAGCCTACAATGAGCAGTTCTTC. It translates to CASRAVRAAYNEQFF.

The rearrangement joins TRBV3-1 to TRBJ2-5, with D perhaps matching TRBD1 (7 bases). The germline CDR1 and CDR2 sequences are LGHDT and YNNKEL (reference sequence). The CDR3 spans 16 residues. V lost 0 bases and J 3 bases, leaving 14 bases between the germline ends. As DNA, the CDR3 is TGTGCCAGCAGCCAAGATGTGGTCAGGGGGGAAGAGACCCAGTACTTC. This codes for CASSQDVVRGEETQYF.

The chain uses TRBV11-2 and TRBJ2-7, with D possibly being TRBD1 (6 bases). Trimming stripped 4 bases from V and 2 bases from J, with 9 bases between. In germline, CDR1 is SGHAT, CDR2 FQNNGV. The CDR3 spans 13 residues. CDR3 protein: CASSWDITYEQYF. For the CDR3, the DNA is TGTGCCAGCAGCTGGGACATCACCTACGAGCAGTACTTC.

This rearrangement joins TRBV11-2 to TRBJ2-7; a possible D gene is TRBD1 (6 bases). Germline CDR1 is SGHAT and CDR2 is FQNNGV. The CDR3 has 12 residues. The V gene lost 5 bases and the J gene lost 10 bases, with 15 bases spanning the gap. DNA for the CDR3: TGTGCCAGCAGCCCACTACCGGGACAACAGTACTTC. Amino acid sequence: CASSPLPGQQYF.

This clonotype was counted a few times. The gene calls are TRBV3-1 and TRBJ2-5, with 11 bases matching TRBD2. This CDR3 has 15 residues. Germline assignment: CDR1 LGHDT and CDR2 YNNKEL (reference sequence). J lost 4 bases, V lost 0 bases, and 1 base had no gene match. The CDR3 spells CASSQDGLAGETQYF. For the CDR3, the DNA is TGTGCCAGCAGCCAAGATGGACTAGCGGGAGAGACCCAGTACTTC.

The sample holds a few counts of this clonotype. The chain couples TRBV5-6 to TRBJ1-5; weak D call: TRBD1 (5 bases). Per germline, CDR1 SGHDT and CDR2 YYEEEE. The CDR3 is 18 amino acids. The V end lost 3 bases, the J end lost 2 bases, and 21 bases lay between the germline ends. The CDR3: CASSSQGGRPVRNQPQHF. The CDR3 DNA reads as TGTGCCAGCAGCTCCCAGGGTGGCAGACCGGTACGCAATCAGCCCCAGCATTTT.

There are a few counts of this clonotype. The chain is built from TRBV21-1 and TRBJ2-2; the table gives TRBD2 as D, unverified against the DNA. TRBV21-1 counts as a pseudogene. The CDR3 length is 20 residues. The DNA for the CDR3 is TGTGCCAGCAGCGCACAAAGGAGGGCGACGGAGGACCTCAACACCGGGGAGCTGTTTTTT. Protein product: CASSAQRRATEDLNTGELFF.

CDR3 protein: CASYFSQGQGETNEKLFF. CDR3 nucleotide sequence: TGCGCCAGCTATTTCTCCCAGGGACAGGGGGAAACTAATGAAAAACTGTTTTTT. The chain joins TRBV4-1 to TRBJ1-4, with 11 nucleotides matching TRBD1. The germline CDR1 and CDR2 sequences are MGHRA and YSYEKL. Trimming removed 8 bases from V and 1 base from J; junction bases left unmatched: 12. The CDR3 consists of 18 residues.